The T cell receptor beta chain under discussion was sequenced for a study of immune evolution from preneoplasia to lung adenocarcinoma. Study at large: HLA loss of heterozygosity: roughly 6.4% AIS, approximately 15% MIA, 30% to 35% ADC, none AAH.

Resections took place in Japan or China from about 2013 to 2018. Premalignant or tumor cells were enriched by macro-dissection after pathologic assessment. Germline loops: CDR1 SGDLS, CDR2 YYNGEE. V shed 2 bases and J 6 bases; nucleotides not matched to a gene: 14. The CDR3 spans 17 residues. Method: immunoSEQ multiplex PCR; TCRdb's copy keeps in-frame clones and lacks some. The repertoire holds roughly 6,300 clones, with roughly 88% as singletons. The receptor comes from a donor of 70 years or more with lung adenocarcinoma. The chain recombines TRBV9 with TRBJ2-1; TRBD2 agrees at 7 bases. The sample was FFPE lung adenocarcinoma in situ tissue. CDR3 region: CASSVTSGGAGINEQFF. Here the CDR3 DNA reads TGTGCCAGCAGCGTGACCTCGGGAGGAGCGGGTATCAATGAGCAGTTCTTC.